The next 3 T cell receptor beta chains were all read from a single sample in a study of blood T cell repertoires in COVID-19. Assay used: immunoSEQ multiplex PCR; TCRdb lists only in-frame clones, some missing. The profile shows some 130,000 clones, roughly 90% of them singletons. Sequences were obtained from PBMCs or T cells enriched from blood (not recorded which). These receptors came from a woman in her fifties or sixties who had recovered from COVID-19.

The chain uses TRBV12-3 or TRBV12-4 and TRBJ1-4, with D possibly TRBD1 on 6 matching bases. The V end lost 6 bases, the J end lost 8 bases, and 13 bases lay between the germline ends. This CDR3 region has 13 residues. DNA for the CDR3: TGTGCCAGCAGGCGGGGGGCGGACGAAAAACTGTTTTTT. Its protein is CASRRGADEKLFF.

The J gene is TRBJ2-5, the V gene TRBV7-8; no firm D call. Trimming cost V 0 bases and J 5 bases, with 22 bases left between them. Looked up from germline, CDR1 is SGHVS and CDR2 is FQNEAQ. The CDR3 consists of 18 residues. The CDR3 loop reads CASSLAYLFFTVPETQYF. CDR3 bases: TGTGCCAGCAGCTTAGCGTACCTATTTTTCACGGTACCCGAGACCCAGTACTTC.

The chain is built from TRBV5-1 and TRBJ1-2, with D perhaps TRBD1 (6 bases). Germline V CDR1 and CDR2: SGHRS, YFSETQ. The CDR3 length is 15 residues. Between the trimmed V and J ends, which lost 0 bases and 10 bases, there was a span of 19 bases. DNA of the CDR3: TGCGCCAGCAGCTTGGAGGGCGGGGGCCCGTTTGTCTACACCTTC. Translated: CASSLEGGGPFVYTF. The full variable domain, in which reference TRBV5-1 and TRBJ1-2 provide the parts outside the CDR3, is KAGVTQTPRYLIKTRGQQVTLSCSPISGHRSVSWYQQTPGQGLQFLFEYFSETQRNKGNFPGRFSGRQFSNSRSEMNVSTLELGDSALYLCASSLEGGGPFVYTFGSGTRLTVV.